This TCR beta chain was obtained from a study of blood T cell repertoires in COVID-19. Study details: Acute and convalescent COVID-19 samples came from the United States, Italy and Spain. The analysed material was cDNA or gDNA that came from T cells, B-cell-depleted T cells, or PBMCs.

In the source study's methods: Reference gene primer amplification gave nucleated cell count estimates. Using immunoSEQ multiplex PCR, the repertoire was profiled, and TCRdb retains in-frame clones only, with some absent. V, J and clone size reflect that table, while D and trimming were determined from the DNA. This sample has about 130,000 clones; roughly three quarters occur once, and the top ten carry about 39%. Germline-derived CDR1 and CDR2 are MDHEN and SYDVKM. V gave up 6 bases and J gave up 3 bases; unmatched junction bases: 6. This CDR3 has 14 residues. The TCR was taken from a man in his forties or fifties with active or convalescent COVID-19. The chain has TRBV28 and TRBJ1-2; 8 nucleotides agree with TRBD1. Sequences were obtained from peripheral blood. In DNA form, the CDR3 reads TGTGCCAGCAGGAGACAGGGGATCGACTATGGCTACACCTTC. Translating gives CASRRQGIDYGYTF.